This entry is about one T cell receptor beta chain. Antigen specificity is unknown. The sample holds other DNA sequences that translate to the same CDR3. Primers: 60 Vbeta forward and 13 Jbeta reverse. Libraries were prepared by immunoSEQ multiplex PCR; TCRdb keeps only in-frame clonotypes and omits some of them. The repertoire holds about 100,000 clones, with around 74% as singletons. This record belongs to a study of cytomegalovirus exposure and HLA in healthy donors. In germline, CDR1 is SEHNR, CDR2 FQNEAQ (reference sequence). The CDR3 contains 13 residues. Between the trimmed V and J ends, which lost 1 base and 8 bases, there was a span of 11 bases. Whole-study results and caveats: Associated with HLA alleles at 0.05 false discovery rate in a later analysis were 16,951 TCR beta sequences. An analysis that came later showed most CMV-associated TCR beta chains appearing HLA-restricted. Reported performance of the classifier showed diagnosis of cytomegalovirus status with high specificity and sensitivity. Earlier results showed most TCR beta V segments being productive about 90% or about 30% of the time.

The clonotype was recovered from a woman between 35 and 50 years old in good health and CMV-seronegative. Input material: PBMCs. The J gene is TRBJ1-1, the V gene TRBV7-9; D call uncertain. The CDR3 region has the DNA TGTGCCAGCAGCTTAGGCCAGGCTCGAGAAGCTTTCTTT. Its translation is CASSLGQAREAFF.